The 15 T cell receptor beta chains below come from one sample, sequenced in a study of T-cell memory formation after mild COVID-19. TCRdb fed the 5' RACE reads into MiXCR, producing one record per CDR3 protein. The sample consists of about 200,000 distinct CDR3 sequences, over 9.5% of them appearing once. Sample: PBMCs or a T cell subset sorted from them (not recorded which). All receptors derive from a man between 18 and 29 years old who had mild COVID-19 (a few samples of this study predate the infection). Cell type and time point are not known.

In DNA form, the CDR3 reads TGTGCCAGTAGTATTGGACGGAGCTACGAGCAGTACTTC. Protein sequence: CASSIGRSYEQYF. This chain links TRBV19 with TRBJ2-7; the D is unclear. Germline V gene sequence: CDR1 LNHDA, CDR2 SQIVND (reference sequence). The CDR3 totals 13 residues. The ends were cut back, 3 bases at V and 3 bases at J, with 9 bases in the middle.

This clonotype was seen a handful of times. The chain couples TRBV24-1 to TRBJ2-1; D perhaps matches TRBD2 (7 bases). Germline V gene sequence: CDR1 KGHDR, CDR2 SFDVKD. The CDR3 length is 15 residues. V was shortened by 6 bases and J by 11 bases, with 22 bases between the two germline ends. CDR3 sequence: CATSLGGQGGLKQFF. In DNA form, the CDR3 reads TGTGCCACCAGTCTGGGGGGGCAGGGTGGTCTAAAGCAGTTCTTC.

The chain is built from TRBV18 and TRBJ1-2; D gene uncertain. Germline V gene data show CDR1 as KGHSH and CDR2 as LQKENI. The CDR3 has 13 amino acids. Between the trimmed V and J ends, which lost 0 bases and 8 bases, there was a span of 10 bases. This chain's CDR3 is CASSPPVRQGYTF. The CDR3 nucleotides read TGTGCCAGCTCACCACCCGTCAGGCAGGGCTACACCTTC.

This clonotype came up a few times. V usage is TRBV2 and J usage is TRBJ2-3, with unresolved D. Trimming left V 6 bases short and J 4 bases short, with 8 bases between. This CDR3 has 12 amino acids. Germline V lookup: CDR1 SNHLY, CDR2 FYNNEI. CDR3 coding DNA: TGTGCCAGCAGGGAACTCGCAGATACGCAGTATTTT. It encodes CASRELADTQYF. The full variable domain, in which reference TRBV2 and TRBJ2-3 provide the parts outside the CDR3, is EPEVTQTPSHQVTQMGQEVILRCVPISNHLYFYWYRQILGQKVEFLVSFYNNEISEKSEIFDDQFSVERPDGSNFTLKIRSTKLEDSAMYFCASRELADTQYFGPGTRLTVL.

This clonotype was seen ten or more times. The V gene is TRBV4-1, the J gene TRBJ1-6; D not certain. Between the trimmed V and J ends, which lost 0 bases and 7 bases, there was a span of 10 bases. Germline CDR1 MGHRA, CDR2 YSYEKL. This CDR3 contains 15 residues. Here the CDR3 DNA reads TGCGCCAGCAGCCAAGAAGAGGTGGCGAATTCACCCCTCCACTTT. Its protein product is CASSQEEVANSPLHF.

The chain employs TRBV24-1 and TRBJ2-3; D not certain. CDR1 KGHDR and CDR2 SFDVKD come from the germline V gene. CDR3 length equals 11 residues. V was clipped by 7 bases and J by 5 bases, with 6 bases between them. CDR3 in amino acids: CATRMGDTQYF. The CDR3 bases are TGTGCCACCAGGATGGGAGATACGCAGTATTTT.

The V and J genes are TRBV29-1 and TRBJ1-1; D remains unclear. V shed 3 bases and J shed 3 bases, with 11 bases lying between them. Germline CDR1 SQVTM, CDR2 ANQGSEA. CDR3 size: 13 residues. The CDR3 sequence is CSVESGTDTEAFF. The CDR3 DNA follows: TGCAGCGTTGAGTCCGGCACTGACACTGAAGCTTTCTTT. Filled out from reference TRBV29-1 and TRBJ1-1, the complete variable domain reads SAVISQKPSRDICQRGTSLTIQCQVDSQVTMMFWYRQQPGQSLTLIATANQGSEATYESGFVIDKFPISRPNLTFSTLTVSNMSPEDSSIYLCSVESGTDTEAFFGQGTRLTVV.

The gene calls are TRBV5-1 and TRBJ2-2, with TRBD2 as a possible D gene (7 bases). Germline CDR1 is SGHRS and CDR2 is YFSETQ. The ends were cut back, 10 bases at V and 5 bases at J, with 21 bases in the middle. CDR3 length: 15 amino acids. The CDR3 reads CAGTLSGGHTGELFF. CDR3 DNA sequence: TGCGCCGGGACTTTATCGGGGGGCCATACCGGGGAGCTGTTTTTT.

The chain has TRBV9 and TRBJ2-7; 8 bases fit TRBD1. The CDR3 consists of 14 residues. After removal of 3 bases from V and 2 bases from J, the junction contained 4 bases not matched to a gene. Germline V CDR1 and CDR2: SGDLS, YYNGEE. The CDR3 loop reads CASSAGQGTYEQYF. As DNA, the CDR3 is TGTGCCAGCAGCGCTGGACAGGGTACCTACGAGCAGTACTTC.

This clonotype came up a few times. The chain uses TRBV7-8 and TRBJ2-4, with unresolved D. The germline gives CDR1 SGHVS, CDR2 FQNEAQ. V lost 1 base to trimming and J lost 3 bases, with 4 bases between them. The CDR3 loop spans 13 amino acids. The CDR3 loop reads CASSLEVKNIQYF. The CDR3 DNA reads TGTGCCAGCAGCTTAGAGGTCAAAAACATTCAGTACTTC. Full variable domain (outside the CDR3, taken from reference TRBV7-8 and TRBJ2-4): GAGVSQSPRYKVAKRGQDVALRCDPISGHVSLFWYQQALGQGPEFLTYFQNEAQLDKSGLPSDRFFAERPEGSVSTLKIQRTQQEDSAVYLCASSLEVKNIQYFGAGTRLSVL.

The genes are TRBV5-1 and TRBJ2-3; 9 bases agree with TRBD1. Germline lookup yields CDR1 SGHRS and CDR2 YFSETQ. The CDR3 loop spans 16 amino acids. V lost 0 bases and J lost 0; bases outside the gene matches: 2. CDR3 bases: TGCGCCAGCAGCTTGGGGACAGGGGCAAGCACAGATACGCAGTATTTT. This encodes CASSLGTGASTDTQYF.

This chain links TRBV14 with TRBJ2-1; 10 nucleotides match TRBD2. The CDR3 totals 13 residues. J gave up 8 bases and V 5 bases, and 3 bases lay outside the gene matches. Germline CDR1 SGHDN, CDR2 FVKESK. CDR3 DNA: TGTGCCAGCAGCGCTAGCGGGGGCCATGAGCAGTTCTTC. Translation: CASSASGGHEQFF.

This clonotype showed up just a few times. The chain combines TRBV7-2 with TRBJ2-3; 13 nucleotides line up with TRBD2. V lost 5 bases and J lost 8; bases outside the gene matches: 4. Looked up from germline, CDR1 is SGHTA and CDR2 is FQGNSA. CDR3 length: 14 amino acids. The CDR3 spells CASSQLAGGGTQYF. The CDR3, as DNA: TGTGCCAGCAGCCAACTAGCGGGGGGGGGTACGCAGTATTTT.

This clonotype has a handful of counts. The chain is built from TRBV5-4 and TRBJ2-2; D may be TRBD1 (7 bases). Per germline, CDR1 SGHNT and CDR2 YYREEE (reference sequence). This CDR3 region has 15 residues. Trimming removed 4 bases from V and 6 bases from J, with 16 bases in between. The chain's CDR3 is CASSLQGGKAGELFF. As DNA, the CDR3 is TGTGCCAGCAGCCTCCAGGGGGGAAAGGCCGGGGAGCTGTTTTTT.

The chain recombines TRBV11-3 with TRBJ2-3, with TRBD1 matching 9 bases. Germline V gives CDR1 SGHNT, CDR2 YENEEA. With V trimmed by 5 bases and J by 3 bases, 6 bases remained unmatched. The CDR3 length is 15 residues. CDR3 loop: CASSAGTGRTDTQYF. Here the CDR3 DNA reads TGTGCCAGCAGCGCCGGGACAGGGAGGACAGATACGCAGTATTTT.